This TCR beta chain was obtained from a study of glioma-infiltrating T cells after dendritic cell vaccination. Libraries were prepared by immunoSEQ multiplex PCR; TCRdb keeps only in-frame clonotypes and omits some of them. The sample records roughly 50,000 clones, 70% to 90% being singletons. The CDR3 has 16 amino acids. Germline V gene sequence: CDR1 SGHDN, CDR2 FVKESK. The germline V and J ends were trimmed by 1 base and 4 bases, with 16 bases remaining between them. Specified time point: after dendritic cell vaccination, including at tumor progression/relapse. Fresh-frozen tumor tissue and more than two years of survival data were available for all.

The receptor was isolated from a human donor with glioblastoma. The chain uses TRBV14 and TRBJ1-1; D possibly corresponds to TRBD1 (6 bases). The input for sequencing was blood, taken after dendritic cell vaccination. The CDR3 bases are TGTGCCAGCAGCCAAGGGCTGGGCAGGGGATCCACTGAAGCTTTCTTT. Amino acid sequence: CASSQGLGRGSTEAFF.